Below, 22 T cell receptor beta chains from the same sample are listed, as sequenced in a study of blood T cell repertoires in COVID-19. Generated by immunoSEQ multiplex PCR, the TCRdb table keeps only in-frame clones and is missing some. Found here are roughly 260,000 clones, around 90% of them singletons; the top ten hold approximately 2%. The sample was PBMCs or T cells enriched from blood (not recorded which). All receptors come from a woman younger than 35 who had recovered from COVID-19.

The rearrangement links TRBV5-4 to TRBJ1-3; possible D gene TRBD1, 5 bases. The CDR3 is 14 residues long. The germline CDR1 and CDR2 sequences are SGHNT and YYREEE (reference sequence). Trimming removed 5 bases from V and 1 base from J, with 10 bases in between. The CDR3, as DNA: TGTGCCAGCAGTTTTACAGGTTCTGGAAACACCATATATTTT. Translated, it gives CASSFTGSGNTIYF. Supplemented by reference TRBV5-4 and TRBJ1-3, the full variable domain reads ETGVTQSPTHLIKTRGQQVTLRCSSQSGHNTVSWYQQALGQGPQFIFQYYREEENGRGNFPPRFSGLQFPNYSSELNVNALELDDSALYLCASSFTGSGNTIYFGEGSWLTVV.

Only one count was recorded for this clone. V gene TRBV5-1 combines with J gene TRBJ1-2; 8 nucleotides match TRBD1. There are 13 residues in the CDR3. Unmatched junction bases numbered 7, after V lost 5 bases and J lost 7 bases. Germline V CDR1 and CDR2: SGHRS, YFSETQ. CDR3 amino acids: CASRLTGAGGYTF. In nucleotides, the CDR3 is TGCGCCAGCAGACTGACAGGGGCGGGTGGCTACACCTTC.

V is TRBV5-6 and J is TRBJ1-6; D is unresolved. The CDR3 sequence is 16 residues long. Trimming shortened V by 3 bases and J by 7 bases, and 17 bases separated the two germline ends. The germline CDR1 and CDR2 sequences are SGHDT and YYEEEE. This CDR3 is CASSSSLELANSPLHF. The CDR3 DNA follows: TGTGCCAGCAGCTCGTCTCTGGAGCTAGCCAATTCACCCCTCCACTTT.

This chain joins TRBV5-1 and TRBJ1-2, with D possibly matching TRBD1 (6 bases). CDR1 is SGHRS and CDR2 is YFSETQ in the germline V gene. The CDR3 length is 15 residues. Trimming took 5 bases from V and 3 from J, leaving 17 bases between them. The CDR3 sequence: CASSPQGELDYGYTF. CDR3 coding DNA: TGCGCCAGCAGTCCACAGGGTGAATTGGACTATGGCTACACCTTC.

The chain recombines TRBV20-1 with TRBJ2-1; 9 bases line up with TRBD2. Germline CDR1 and CDR2: DFQATT and SNEGSKA (reference sequence). CDR3 length: 16 amino acids. V was pared by 3 bases and J by 9 bases, with 15 bases of the junction left unmatched. CDR3 bases: TGCAGTGCTAGTAGGGTTAGCGGGAGCCCCGGAGGTGAGCAGTTCTTC. Translating it yields CSASRVSGSPGGEQFF.

The sample holds one count of this clone. The rearrangement joins TRBV5-1 to TRBJ2-3; 7 bases are shared with TRBD1. The V and J ends lost 5 bases and 1 base, in that order; junction bases with no gene match: 4. Germline loops: CDR1 SGHRS, CDR2 YFSETQ. CDR3 size: 14 residues. The CDR3 sequence: CASRSGQGTDTQYF. The CDR3 coding sequence is TGCGCCAGCAGGTCAGGACAGGGCACAGATACGCAGTATTTT.

The chain combines TRBV9 with TRBJ1-2, with TRBD1 matching over 11 bases. V lost 6 bases, J lost 7 bases, and 5 bases stayed unmatched. The CDR3 loop spans 13 amino acids. The germline gives CDR1 SGDLS, CDR2 YYNGEE. Written as DNA, the CDR3 is TGTGCCAGCAACCAGGGACAGGGGGTTGGCTACACCTTC. This encodes CASNQGQGVGYTF.

The chain employs TRBV10-3 and TRBJ1-5; D is unresolved. Trimming stripped 6 bases from V and 3 bases from J, with 15 bases between. The CDR3 totals 15 residues. The germline gives CDR1 ENHRY, CDR2 SYGVKD. CDR3 sequence: CAIRDASGNNQPQHF. CDR3 nucleotide sequence: TGTGCCATCAGGGACGCATCGGGGAACAATCAGCCCCAGCATTTT.

In this sample, this clone turned up once. The V call is TRBV19, the J call TRBJ1-4, with TRBD1 matching 8 bases. Germline CDR1 reads LNHDA; CDR2 reads SQIVND (reference sequence). The CDR3 loop spans 14 amino acids. V lost 2 bases to trimming and J lost 8 bases; unmatched junction nucleotides: 4. CDR3 nucleotide sequence: TGTGCCAGTAGTATATCAGGGGGCAACGAAAAACTGTTTTTT. It is translated as CASSISGGNEKLFF.

This sequence joins TRBV2 and TRBJ1-1; 10 bases are shared with TRBD1. The CDR3 loop spans 10 amino acids. CDR1 and CDR2 (germline): SNHLY, FYNNEI. J gave up 11 bases and V 6 bases, and 0 bases lay outside the gene matches. The CDR3 here is CASRGQGAFF. In nucleotides, the CDR3 is TGTGCCAGCAGGGGACAGGGGGCTTTCTTT.

This clone showed up just a few times. The chain uses TRBV5-1 and TRBJ2-7, with D unclear. Trimming removed 1 base at V and 3 bases at J, with 8 bases between. Germline CDR1 SGHRS, CDR2 YFSETQ. This CDR3 is 13 amino acids long. CDR3 amino acids: CASSLSGFYEQYF. CDR3 bases: TGCGCCAGCAGCTTGTCCGGGTTCTACGAGCAGTACTTC. The full variable domain, in which reference TRBV5-1 and TRBJ2-7 provide the parts outside the CDR3, is KAGVTQTPRYLIKTRGQQVTLSCSPISGHRSVSWYQQTPGQGLQFLFEYFSETQRNKGNFPGRFSGRQFSNSRSEMNVSTLELGDSALYLCASSLSGFYEQYFGPGTRLTVT.

The CDR3 here is CASRPGQNTGELFF. For the CDR3, the DNA is TGTGCCAGCAGACCGGGACAAAACACCGGGGAGCTGTTTTTT. The V gene is TRBV27, the J gene TRBJ2-2; D perhaps matches TRBD1 (6 bases). CDR1 and CDR2 (germline): MNHEY, SMNVEV (reference sequence). Trimming stripped 6 bases from V and 2 bases from J, with 10 bases between. The CDR3 totals 14 residues.

V usage is TRBV6-5 and J usage is TRBJ2-3, with TRBD2 identical over 8 bases. The CDR3 loop spans 15 amino acids. Unmatched junction bases numbered 5, after V lost 5 bases and J lost 1 base. Germline CDR1 reads MNHEY; CDR2 reads SVGAGI. This CDR3 is CASSRLAGRTDTQYF. CDR3 bases: TGTGCCAGCAGTCGTTTAGCGGGACGCACAGATACGCAGTATTTT.

The chain recombines TRBV6-4 with TRBJ1-2, with TRBD1 matching over 10 bases. The V gene end was trimmed by 10 bases and the J gene end by 5 bases; junction bases not matched to a gene: 4. The germline gives CDR1 MRHNA, CDR2 SNTAGT. The length of the CDR3 is 12 residues. The CDR3 reads CATRDRGYGYTF. CDR3 sequence (DNA): TGTGCCACCCGGGACAGGGGTTATGGCTACACCTTC.

V and J are TRBV15 and TRBJ1-2; maybe TRBD1 (5 bases). Germline CDR1 reads LNHNV; CDR2 reads YYDKDF (reference sequence). V shed 5 bases and J shed 6 bases, with 19 bases lying between them. The CDR3 consists of 15 residues. CDR3 amino acids: CATSPTRGTGNGYTF. DNA of the CDR3: TGTGCCACCAGCCCGACTCGGGGGACTGGAAATGGCTACACCTTC.

The J gene is TRBJ2-2, the V gene TRBV24-1; 13 bases line up with TRBD2. The CDR3 extends over 18 amino acids. After removal of 3 bases from V and 5 bases from J, the junction contained 8 bases not matched to a gene. The V gene's germline CDR1 is KGHDR and CDR2 SFDVKD. This CDR3 is CATSDRTSGSGGTGELFF. For the CDR3, the DNA is TGTGCCACCAGTGATCGGACTAGCGGGAGTGGAGGAACCGGGGAGCTGTTTTTT.

This clone was counted between two and nine times. The rearrangement links TRBV6-1 to TRBJ1-5, with a possible D match to TRBD1 (6 bases). Trimming removed 1 base from V and 4 bases from J, with 8 bases in between. The CDR3 contains 14 residues. The germline CDR1 and CDR2 sequences are MNHNS and SASEGT. For the CDR3, the DNA is TGTGCCAGCAGTGAAGGGACAGAAAATCAGCCCCAGCATTTT. It is translated as CASSEGTENQPQHF.

J is TRBJ1-2 and V is TRBV7-6; 7 bases fit TRBD1. CDR3 length equals 17 residues. The J segment lost 6 bases and the V segment lost 3 bases, leaving 16 bases of the junction unmatched. Germline V lookup: CDR1 SGHVS, CDR2 FNYEAQ. In DNA form, the CDR3 reads TGTGCCAGCAGCTTCGGGAAAGGAAACGACAGGGAAAATGGCTACACCTTC. It is translated as CASSFGKGNDRENGYTF.

This clone occurred once. This chain joins TRBV5-1 and TRBJ2-7, with D perhaps TRBD2 (5 bases). The CDR3 runs to 15 residues. Trimming took 0 bases from V and 6 from J, leaving 16 bases between them. Germline values: CDR1 SGHRS, CDR2 YFSETQ. In DNA form, the CDR3 reads TGCGCCAGCAGCTTGGCGTCACGGGGAAGTTCCGAGCAGTACTTC. Its translation is CASSLASRGSSEQYF. Combining the CDR3 with reference TRBV5-1 and TRBJ2-7 gives the whole variable domain KAGVTQTPRYLIKTRGQQVTLSCSPISGHRSVSWYQQTPGQGLQFLFEYFSETQRNKGNFPGRFSGRQFSNSRSEMNVSTLELGDSALYLCASSLASRGSSEQYFGPGTRLTVT.

The rearrangement links TRBV28 to TRBJ1-3, with a weak D call TRBD1 (5 bases). V was pared by 5 bases and J by 4 bases, with 12 bases between. The CDR3 covers 14 residues. Looked up from germline, CDR1 is MDHEN and CDR2 is SYDVKM. The CDR3: CASSVRVYGNTIYF. The CDR3 nucleotides are TGTGCCAGCAGTGTCAGGGTCTACGGAAACACCATATATTTT.

V usage is TRBV5-1 and J usage is TRBJ1-2, with D tentatively TRBD1 (5 bases). Germline V gene sequence: CDR1 SGHRS, CDR2 YFSETQ. V lost 0 bases to trimming and J lost 2 bases, with 14 bases between them. This CDR3 is 16 amino acids long. The CDR3 DNA sequence: TGCGCCAGCAGCTTGGGGGCTGACAGCAGAAACTATGGCTACACCTTC. It codes for CASSLGADSRNYGYTF. Full variable domain (rest looked up from reference TRBV5-1 and TRBJ1-2): KAGVTQTPRYLIKTRGQQVTLSCSPISGHRSVSWYQQTPGQGLQFLFEYFSETQRNKGNFPGRFSGRQFSNSRSEMNVSTLELGDSALYLCASSLGADSRNYGYTFGSGTRLTVV.

The chain carries TRBV7-2 and TRBJ1-5; TRBD1 is a possible D gene (5 bases). V lost 3 bases, J lost 5 bases, and 8 bases lay in between. In germline, CDR1 is SGHTA, CDR2 FQGNSA. The CDR3 is made up of 13 amino acids. The chain's CDR3 is CASSFLGDQPQHF. As DNA, the CDR3 is TGTGCCAGCAGCTTTCTAGGGGATCAGCCCCAGCATTTT.